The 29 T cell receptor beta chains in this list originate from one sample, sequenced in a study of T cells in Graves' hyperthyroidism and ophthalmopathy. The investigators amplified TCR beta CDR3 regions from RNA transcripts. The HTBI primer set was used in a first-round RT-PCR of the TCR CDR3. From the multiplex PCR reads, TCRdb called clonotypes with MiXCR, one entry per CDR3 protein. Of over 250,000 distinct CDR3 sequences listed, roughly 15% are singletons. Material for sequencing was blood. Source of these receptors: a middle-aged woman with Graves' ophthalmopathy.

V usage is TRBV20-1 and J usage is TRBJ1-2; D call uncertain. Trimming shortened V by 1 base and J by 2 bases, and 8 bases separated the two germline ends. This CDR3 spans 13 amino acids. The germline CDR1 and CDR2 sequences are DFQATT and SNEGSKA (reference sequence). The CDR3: CSARAGGNYGYTF. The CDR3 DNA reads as TGCAGTGCTAGAGCAGGCGGCAACTATGGCTACACCTTC.

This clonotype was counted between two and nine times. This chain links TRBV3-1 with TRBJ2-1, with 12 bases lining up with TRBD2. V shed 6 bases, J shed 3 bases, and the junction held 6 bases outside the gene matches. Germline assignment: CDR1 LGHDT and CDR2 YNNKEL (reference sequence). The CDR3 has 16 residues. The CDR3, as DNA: TGTGCCAGCAGGCGACTAGCGGGAGATGGCTACAATGAGCAGTTCTTC. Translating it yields CASRRLAGDGYNEQFF.

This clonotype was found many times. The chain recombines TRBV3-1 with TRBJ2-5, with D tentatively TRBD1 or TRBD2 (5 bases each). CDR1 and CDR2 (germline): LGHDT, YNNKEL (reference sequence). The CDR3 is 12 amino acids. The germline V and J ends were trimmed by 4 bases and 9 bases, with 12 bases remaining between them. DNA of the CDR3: TGTGCCAGCAGCCCCGAACTGGGGGCCCAGTACTTC. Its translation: CASSPELGAQYF.

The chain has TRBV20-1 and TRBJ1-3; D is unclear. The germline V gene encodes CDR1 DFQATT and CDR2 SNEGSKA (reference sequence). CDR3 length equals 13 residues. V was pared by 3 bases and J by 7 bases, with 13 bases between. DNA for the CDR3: TGCAGTGCTAGCTCCCTTAGTAGGAACACCATATATTTT. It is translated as CSASSLSRNTIYF.

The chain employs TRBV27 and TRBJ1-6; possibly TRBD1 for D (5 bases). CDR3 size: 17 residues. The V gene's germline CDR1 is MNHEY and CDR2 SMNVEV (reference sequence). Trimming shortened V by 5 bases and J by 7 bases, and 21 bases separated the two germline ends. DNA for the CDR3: TGTGCCAGCAGTCCCCTTTTGCGGGACTTTGGGAATTCACCCCTCCACTTT. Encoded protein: CASSPLLRDFGNSPLHF.

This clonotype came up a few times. The CDR3 nucleotides read TGTGCCACCAGCAGCCGACAGGGTGACTATGGCTACACCTTC. Translation gives CATSSRQGDYGYTF. J is TRBJ1-2 and V is TRBV15, with 7 bases lining up with TRBD1. Unmatched junction bases numbered 4, after V lost 3 bases and J lost 3 bases. This CDR3 has 14 amino acids. Germline V gene data show CDR1 as LNHNV and CDR2 as YYDKDF (reference sequence).

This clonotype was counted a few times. CDR3 loop: CASSAGTGDREQYF. The CDR3, as DNA: TGTGCCAGCAGTGCCGGGACAGGGGATCGCGAGCAGTACTTC. The chain is built from TRBV5-5 and TRBJ2-7; 10 nucleotides match TRBD1. Germline V lookup: CDR1 SGHKS, CDR2 YYEKEE (reference sequence). V lost 5 bases and J lost 6; bases outside the gene matches: 8. This CDR3 region has 14 residues. Together with reference TRBV5-5 and TRBJ2-7, the CDR3 gives the full variable domain: DAGVTQSPTHLIKTRGQQVTLRCSPISGHKSVSWYQQVLGQGPQFIFQYYEKEERGRGNFPDRFSARQFPNYSSELNVNALLLGDSALYLCASSAGTGDREQYFGPGTRLTVT.

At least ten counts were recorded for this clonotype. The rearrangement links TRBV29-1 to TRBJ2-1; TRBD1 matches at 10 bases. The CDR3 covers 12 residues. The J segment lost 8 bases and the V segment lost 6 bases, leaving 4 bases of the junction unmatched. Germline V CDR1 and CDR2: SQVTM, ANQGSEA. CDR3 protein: CSVVTGGDEQFF. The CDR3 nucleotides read TGCAGCGTAGTGACAGGGGGCGATGAGCAGTTCTTC.

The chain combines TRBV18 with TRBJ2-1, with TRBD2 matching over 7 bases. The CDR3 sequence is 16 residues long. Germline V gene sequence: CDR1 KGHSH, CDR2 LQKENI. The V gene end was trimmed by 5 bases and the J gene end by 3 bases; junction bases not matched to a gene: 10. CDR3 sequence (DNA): TGTGCCAGCTCATGGTCTCTAGCGGACCGCTACAATGAGCAGTTCTTC. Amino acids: CASSWSLADRYNEQFF. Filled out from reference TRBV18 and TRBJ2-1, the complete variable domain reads NAGVMQNPRHLVRRRGQEARLRCSPMKGHSHVYWYRQLPEEGLKFMVYLQKENIIDESGMPKERFSAEFPKEGPSILRIQQVVRGDSAAYFCASSWSLADRYNEQFFGPGTRLTVL.

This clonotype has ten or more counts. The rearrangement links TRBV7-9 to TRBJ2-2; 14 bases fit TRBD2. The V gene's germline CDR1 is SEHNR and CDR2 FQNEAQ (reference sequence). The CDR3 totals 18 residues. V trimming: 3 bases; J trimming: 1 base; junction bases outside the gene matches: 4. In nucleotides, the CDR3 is TGTGCCAGCAGCTTTCCGGGACTAGCGGGGGAGAACACCGGGGAGCTGTTTTTT. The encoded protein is CASSFPGLAGENTGELFF.

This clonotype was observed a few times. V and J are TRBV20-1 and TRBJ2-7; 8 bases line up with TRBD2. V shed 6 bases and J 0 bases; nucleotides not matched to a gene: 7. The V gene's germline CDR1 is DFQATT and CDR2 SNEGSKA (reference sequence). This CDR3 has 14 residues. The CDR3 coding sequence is TGCAGTGCCCCTACTAGCGGCTACTCCTACGAGCAGTACTTC. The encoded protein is CSAPTSGYSYEQYF.

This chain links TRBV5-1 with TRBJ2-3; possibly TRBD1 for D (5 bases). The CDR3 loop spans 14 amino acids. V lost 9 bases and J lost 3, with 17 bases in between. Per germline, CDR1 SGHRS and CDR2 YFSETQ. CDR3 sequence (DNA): TGCGCCAACACCCAGGGCGATTTTACAGATACGCAGTATTTT. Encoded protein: CANTQGDFTDTQYF.

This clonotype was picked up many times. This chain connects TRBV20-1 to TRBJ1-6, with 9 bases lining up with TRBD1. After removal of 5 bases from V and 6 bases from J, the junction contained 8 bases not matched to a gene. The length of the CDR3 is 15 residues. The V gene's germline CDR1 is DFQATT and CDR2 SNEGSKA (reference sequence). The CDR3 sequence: CSAPGQGPPNSPLHF. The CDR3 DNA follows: TGCAGTGCTCCGGGACAGGGCCCCCCTAATTCACCCCTCCACTTT.

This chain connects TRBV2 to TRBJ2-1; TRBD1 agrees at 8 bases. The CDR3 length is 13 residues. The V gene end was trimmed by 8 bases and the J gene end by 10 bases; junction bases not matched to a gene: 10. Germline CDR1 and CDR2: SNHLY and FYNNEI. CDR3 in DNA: TGTGCCAGCCGGGACAGGAGATCGGGGGAGCAGTTCTTC. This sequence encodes CASRDRRSGEQFF.

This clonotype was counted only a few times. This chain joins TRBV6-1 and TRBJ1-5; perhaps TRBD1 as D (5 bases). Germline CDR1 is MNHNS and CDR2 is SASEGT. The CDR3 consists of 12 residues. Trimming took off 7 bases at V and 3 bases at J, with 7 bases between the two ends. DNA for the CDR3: TGTGCCAGCAAAGGGGTCAATCAGCCCCAGCATTTT. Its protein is CASKGVNQPQHF.

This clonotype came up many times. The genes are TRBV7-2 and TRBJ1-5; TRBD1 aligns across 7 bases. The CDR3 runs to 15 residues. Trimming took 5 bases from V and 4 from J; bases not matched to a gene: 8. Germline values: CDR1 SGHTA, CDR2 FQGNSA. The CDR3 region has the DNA TGTGCCAGCAGCGATAGCCTGACAGGGAATCAGCCCCAGCATTTT. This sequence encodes CASSDSLTGNQPQHF. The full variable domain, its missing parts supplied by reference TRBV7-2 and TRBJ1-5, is GAGVSQSPSNKVTEKGKDVELRCDPISGHTALYWYRQSLGQGLEFLIYFQGNSAPDKSGLPSDRFSAERTGGSVSTLTIQRTQQEDSAVYLCASSDSLTGNQPQHFGDGTRLSIL.

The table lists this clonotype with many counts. The CDR3 loop reads CASSLEGSYNEQFF. In DNA form, the CDR3 reads TGTGCCAGCAGTTTAGAAGGCTCCTACAATGAGCAGTTCTTC. This chain uses TRBV27 with TRBJ2-1; D not certain. This CDR3 region has 14 residues. Trimming stripped 2 bases from V and 0 bases from J, with 5 bases between. Germline V gene data show CDR1 as MNHEY and CDR2 as SMNVEV (reference sequence).

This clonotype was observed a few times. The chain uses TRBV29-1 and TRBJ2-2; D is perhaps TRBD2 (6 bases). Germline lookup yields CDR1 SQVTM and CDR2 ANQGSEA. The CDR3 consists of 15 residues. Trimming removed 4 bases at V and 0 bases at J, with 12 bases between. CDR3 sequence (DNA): TGCAGCGTTGTGTCCAGGGAGGCGAACACCGGGGAGCTGTTTTTT. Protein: CSVVSREANTGELFF.

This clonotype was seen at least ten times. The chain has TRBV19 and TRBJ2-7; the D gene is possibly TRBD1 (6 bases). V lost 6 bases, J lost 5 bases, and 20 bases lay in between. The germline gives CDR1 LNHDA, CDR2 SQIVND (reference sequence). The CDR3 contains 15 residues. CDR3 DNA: TGTGCCAGTAGCGAGGTTGGGGGCGTTGGTGACGAGCAGTACTTC. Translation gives CASSEVGGVGDEQYF.

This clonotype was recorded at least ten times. The CDR3 sequence is CASSNQGMNTEAFF. CDR3 sequence (DNA): TGTGCCAGCAGTAACCAGGGGATGAACACTGAAGCTTTCTTT. The rearrangement links TRBV2 to TRBJ1-1, with D perhaps TRBD1 (6 bases). The CDR3 consists of 14 residues. Germline values: CDR1 SNHLY, CDR2 FYNNEI. V was trimmed by 5 bases and J by 0 bases, leaving 10 bases between them.

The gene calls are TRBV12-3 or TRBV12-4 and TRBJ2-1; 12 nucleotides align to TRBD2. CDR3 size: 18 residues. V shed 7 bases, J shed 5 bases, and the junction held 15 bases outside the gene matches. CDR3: CASTLVLAGGSQHNEQFF. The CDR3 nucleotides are TGTGCCAGCACCTTAGTACTAGCGGGAGGCTCCCAGCACAATGAGCAGTTCTTC.

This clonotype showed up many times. CDR3: CASSRQGWRDTQYF. The CDR3 bases are TGTGCCAGCTCTCGACAGGGTTGGCGGGATACGCAGTATTTT. The V call is TRBV7-9, the J call TRBJ2-3, with 7 bases that match TRBD1. This CDR3 spans 14 amino acids. J lost 6 bases, V lost 8 bases, and 11 bases had no gene match. Germline V gene sequence: CDR1 SEHNR, CDR2 FQNEAQ (reference sequence).

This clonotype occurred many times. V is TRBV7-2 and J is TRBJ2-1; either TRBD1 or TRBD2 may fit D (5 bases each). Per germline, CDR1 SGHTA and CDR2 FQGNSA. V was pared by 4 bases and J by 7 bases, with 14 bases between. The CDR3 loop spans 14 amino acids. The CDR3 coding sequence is TGTGCCAGCAGCTACTGGACACGCGGGAATGAGCAGTTCTTC. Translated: CASSYWTRGNEQFF.

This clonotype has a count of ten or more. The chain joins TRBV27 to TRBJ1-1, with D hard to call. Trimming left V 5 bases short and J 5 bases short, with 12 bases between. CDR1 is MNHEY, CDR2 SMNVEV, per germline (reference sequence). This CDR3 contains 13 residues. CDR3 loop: CASSNGRGTEAFF. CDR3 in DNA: TGTGCCAGCAGTAACGGGCGAGGTACTGAAGCTTTCTTT.

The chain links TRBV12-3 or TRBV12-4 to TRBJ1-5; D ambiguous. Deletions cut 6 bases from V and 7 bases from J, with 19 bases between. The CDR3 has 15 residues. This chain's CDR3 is CASSAGARVGQPQHF. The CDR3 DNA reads TGTGCCAGCAGCGCGGGTGCGCGGGTCGGCCAGCCCCAGCATTTT.

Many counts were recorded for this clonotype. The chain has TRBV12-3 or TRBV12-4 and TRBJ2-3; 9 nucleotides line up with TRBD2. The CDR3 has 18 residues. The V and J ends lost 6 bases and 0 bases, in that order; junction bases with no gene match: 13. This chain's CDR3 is CASRELAGLRTSTDTQYF. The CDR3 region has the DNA TGTGCCAGCAGGGAACTAGCGGGCCTACGTACTAGCACAGATACGCAGTATTTT.

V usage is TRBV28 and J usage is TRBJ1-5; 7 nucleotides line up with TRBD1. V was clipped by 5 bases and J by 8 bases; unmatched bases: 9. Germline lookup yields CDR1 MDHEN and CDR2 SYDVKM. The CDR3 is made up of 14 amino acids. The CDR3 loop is CASSTQTGSKPQHF. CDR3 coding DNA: TGTGCCAGCAGTACGCAGACAGGGAGCAAGCCCCAGCATTTT.

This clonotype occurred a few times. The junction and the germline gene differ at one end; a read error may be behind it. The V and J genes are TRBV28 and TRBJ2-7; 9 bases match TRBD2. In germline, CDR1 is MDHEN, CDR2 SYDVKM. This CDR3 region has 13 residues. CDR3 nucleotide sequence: TGTGGCAGCTGGGCTAGCGGGAATCACGAGCAGTACTTC. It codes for CGSWASGNHEQYF.

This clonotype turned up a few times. The CDR3 DNA reads TGTGCCAGCAGGACCGGGACAGGGGGCGGTGAAAAACTGTTTTTT. It translates to CASRTGTGGGEKLFF. The chain has TRBV6-1 and TRBJ1-4; 12 nucleotides agree with TRBD1. The junction had 6 bases not matched to a gene; V was cut back by 6 bases and J by 7 bases. The CDR3 runs 15 residues. Germline V gene data show CDR1 as MNHNS and CDR2 as SASEGT.